This T cell receptor (beta chain) was sequenced during a study of blood T cell repertoires in COVID-19. TCRdb keeps only in-frame clones here, not all; method: immunoSEQ multiplex PCR. The profile shows hundreds of thousands of clones, over 85% of them singletons. The CDR3 has 17 amino acids. Germline lookup yields CDR1 SGHAT and CDR2 FQNNGV. V dropped 5 bases and J dropped 0; count of bases not matched to a gene: 11. What was sequenced was PBMCs or T cells enriched from blood (not recorded which). This clonotype was sampled from a young woman who had recovered from COVID-19. The chain is built from TRBV11-2 and TRBJ2-3, with 7 bases that match TRBD2. The CDR3 reads CASSKEGDSGSTDTQYF. The CDR3 region has the DNA TGTGCCAGCAGCAAAGAGGGTGATAGCGGGAGCACAGATACGCAGTATTTT.